This T cell receptor (beta chain) derives from a study of blood T cell repertoires in COVID-19 (dated by TCRdb to about 2020). A note on the overall study: Samples covering the acute and convalescent phases of COVID-19 were provided by collaborators in the United States, Italy and Spain. The material from the prospective study consisted of cDNA or gDNA derived from T cells, B-cell-depleted T cells, or PBMCs. The samples were drawn from two sources: the first 160 participants of the ongoing ImmuneRACE study, and 1,200 or so subjects contributed by 6 global collaborators. Where available, HLA class I and class II types were obtained from metadata supplied by the sample provider rather than from assay-based typing. The sample metadata nearly always contained a de-identified subject ID, COVID-19 status, age in years and sex. Deeply sampled blood TCRbeta repertoires from subjects exposed to, actively infected with, or recovered from COVID-19 were included in the dataset. The repertoires were released in a freely available public database intended as a resource for research on the immune response to SARS-CoV-2. What the research found in general, with its limitations: Clinical and demographic metadata were provided uncurated, with the amount varying by source and participant.

TCRbeta CDR3 regions were amplified from genomic DNA by means of the immunoSEQ Assay, a bias-controlled multiplex PCR. The authors' pipeline ran thus. The number of nucleated cells in each sample was estimated from the amplification of reference gene primers within the assay. To quantify the absolute abundance of each unique TCRbeta CDR3 rearrangement, sequence reads were collapsed and filtered. For each sample, productive Simpson clonality was calculated by taking the square root of Simpson's diversity index across productive rearrangements. What TCRdb holds here is the immuneACCESS table cut down to in-frame rearrangements. Part of the clones is not present; checked against another copy, under half of the missing clones reflect an unresolved V gene, and the others are unexplained. For V, J and clone size, that table is used; D and trimming come from the DNA. This sample is represented by more than 250,000 clones; 65% to 90% of them were singletons. 5.1% of the sample comes from the top ten.

As regards this clone: Its antigen remains undetermined. Base qualities are missing; no much larger clone stands one base away.

The collaborating institutions used their own protocols to collect whole blood in K2EDTA tubes. Collaborator samples were shipped for TCRbeta analysis as frozen whole blood, isolated PBMCs, or DNA extracted from either sample type. Via the germline V gene, CDR1 is MDHEN and CDR2 SYDVKM. Trimming takes 2 bases from V and 4 bases from J, and the germline ends sit 9 bases apart. Taken from cysteine to phenylalanine, the CDR3 has 13 residues. The CDR3 DNA has 39 bases and is translated from base 1. Material: peripheral blood. The sequence was collected from a man aged 50-60 years with active or convalescent COVID-19. Rearrangement joined TRBV28 to TRBJ2-7, with no D gene named confidently. CDR3 region: CASSLLKRYEQYF. The sequence in DNA is TGTGCCAGCAGTTTACTAAAGAGGTACGAGCAGTACTTC.